The next 15 T cell receptor beta chains were all read from a single sample in a study of neurological immune-mediated disorders. TCRdb processed the 5' RACE reads anew with MiXCR; each CDR3 protein has one entry. Among 100,000 to 150,000 distinct CDR3 sequences listed, roughly 3.2% were seen once. The sample was PBMCs. These receptors were taken from a woman younger than 45 with multiple sclerosis.

There are a few counts of this clonotype. The chain employs TRBV15 and TRBJ2-1; no definite D call. The CDR3 totals 12 residues. The V gene's germline CDR1 is LNHNV and CDR2 YYDKDF (reference sequence). V lost 0 bases, J lost 12 bases, and 9 bases lay in between. For the CDR3, the DNA is TGTGCCACCAGCAGAGATGAATTAGGGCAGTTCTTC. Protein product: CATSRDELGQFF.

This clonotype was seen at least ten times. The rearrangement joins TRBV5-1 to TRBJ1-2, with D perhaps TRBD1 (6 bases). V was pared by 7 bases and J by 0 bases, with 22 bases between. CDR1 and CDR2 from the germline V gene are SGHRS and YFSETQ. The length of the CDR3 is 17 residues. CDR3 amino acids: CASATGPQTQSNYGYTF. CDR3 nucleotides: TGCGCCAGCGCCACAGGGCCGCAGACACAGTCTAACTATGGCTACACCTTC.

Ten or more counts support this clonotype. CDR3 in DNA: TGCAGTGCTAGTCGGGTTGAAGCTTTCTTT. Translated: CSASRVEAFF. The V gene is TRBV20-1, the J gene TRBJ1-1, with no clear D. Per germline, CDR1 DFQATT and CDR2 SNEGSKA (reference sequence). The V end was cut by 3 bases, the J end by 7 bases, with 6 bases between. This CDR3 region has 10 residues.

This clonotype was counted at least ten times. This sequence joins TRBV4-3 and TRBJ2-7; the match to TRBD1 covers 8 bases. J gave up 4 bases and V 0 bases, and 5 bases lay outside the gene matches. This CDR3 spans 15 amino acids. The germline gives CDR1 LGHNA, CDR2 YSLEER. Here the CDR3 reads CASSQDRRGPYEQYF. CDR3 coding DNA: TGCGCCAGCAGCCAAGATCGCAGGGGGCCATACGAGCAGTACTTC.

This clonotype showed up many times. The V gene is TRBV5-6, the J gene TRBJ2-2, with D hard to call. The CDR3 has 17 residues. Germline loops: CDR1 SGHDT, CDR2 YYEEEE. The V end lost 3 bases, the J end lost 1 base, and 16 bases lay between the germline ends. CDR3 in DNA: TGTGCCAGCAGCTCGCTGTTAGTGACTTTGAACACCGGGGAGCTGTTTTTT. Its protein product is CASSSLLVTLNTGELFF.

This clonotype was observed many times. The J gene is TRBJ1-6, the V gene TRBV20-1; tentatively, D is TRBD1 (5 bases). Trimming cost V 2 bases and J 7 bases, with 21 bases left between them. The CDR3 runs 17 residues. Germline V gene lookup returns CDR1 DFQATT and CDR2 SNEGSKA (reference sequence). In nucleotides, the CDR3 is TGCAGTGCTAGAAATAGGGCACTGGGACGGGGAAATTCACCCCTCCACTTT. Translated, it gives CSARNRALGRGNSPLHF.

Comment on this clonotype: A read error may be the cause here, since a much bigger clone is one base away. The V call is TRBV9, the J call TRBJ2-5; TRBD1 aligns across 8 bases. This CDR3 is built from 14 residues. CDR1 and CDR2 (germline): SGDLS, YYNGEE. CDR3 loop: CASSVAGGRENQYF. DNA for the CDR3: TGTGCCAGCAGCGTGGCAGGGGGCCGAGAGAACCAGTACTTC.

This clonotype was detected ten times or more. The chain links TRBV4-3 to TRBJ2-1; TRBD2 aligns across 8 bases. The germline V gene has CDR1 LGHNA and CDR2 YSLEER. The CDR3 covers 16 residues. With V trimmed by 1 base and J by 4 bases, 6 bases remained unmatched. As DNA, the CDR3 is TGCGCCAGCAGCCAAGTTCGGGGGGGCATTTACAATGAGCAGTTCTTC. Protein product: CASSQVRGGIYNEQFF.

This clonotype was detected ten times or more. The chain employs TRBV20-1 and TRBJ2-1; no clear D. Trimming shortened V by 6 bases and J by 0 bases, and 9 bases separated the two germline ends. The CDR3 has 13 residues. Germline-derived CDR1 and CDR2 are DFQATT and SNEGSKA (reference sequence). CDR3 sequence: CSAPKSSYNEQFF. CDR3 in DNA: TGCAGTGCCCCGAAGAGCTCCTACAATGAGCAGTTCTTC.

The V call is TRBV7-9, the J call TRBJ1-1; D gene ambiguous. Germline CDR1 and CDR2: SEHNR and FQNEAQ (reference sequence). V dropped 3 bases and J dropped 3 bases, with 5 bases sitting between them. The CDR3 covers 12 residues. This CDR3 reads CASSFGDTEAFF. The CDR3 nucleotides are TGTGCCAGCAGCTTCGGGGACACTGAAGCTTTCTTT.

The chain has TRBV20-1 and TRBJ1-3; a possible D gene is TRBD1 (6 bases). There are 15 residues in the CDR3. V lost 2 bases and J lost 0, with 11 bases in between. From germline, CDR1 is DFQATT and CDR2 SNEGSKA (reference sequence). CDR3 coding DNA: TGCAGTGCTAGAACTGGACAGAGCTCTGGAAACACCATATATTTT. Amino acid sequence: CSARTGQSSGNTIYF.

This clonotype was picked up many times. The chain recombines TRBV5-6 with TRBJ2-3; 7 bases are a match to TRBD2. V was pared by 3 bases and J by 0 bases, with 16 bases of the junction left unmatched. Germline CDR1 is SGHDT and CDR2 is YYEEEE. The CDR3 runs to 19 residues. The CDR3 DNA sequence: TGTGCCAGCAGCTCCGTGCCCGGGGGGTCCTTCGGCAGCACAGATACGCAGTATTTT. This translates into CASSSVPGGSFGSTDTQYF.

The table lists this clonotype with many counts. The chain employs TRBV20-1 and TRBJ1-5, with D uncertain. This CDR3 contains 15 residues. Trimming took off 1 base at V and 0 bases at J, with 10 bases between the two ends. In germline, CDR1 is DFQATT, CDR2 SNEGSKA (reference sequence). CDR3 in amino acids: CSARGSFYSNQPQHF. The CDR3 DNA reads as TGCAGTGCTAGAGGGTCTTTCTATAGCAATCAGCCCCAGCATTTT.

The table lists this clonotype with many counts. This chain connects TRBV6-2 or TRBV6-3 to TRBJ2-1; TRBD2 aligns across 8 bases. This CDR3 region has 16 residues. Losses at the gene ends were 0 bases for V and 7 bases for J; bases not matched to a gene: 8. Germline CDR1 reads MNHEY; CDR2 reads SVGEGT. CDR3 coding DNA: TGTGCCAGCAGTTACTCTAGGCTAGCGGGCCAAAATGAGCAGTTCTTC. Translating gives CASSYSRLAGQNEQFF.

This clonotype has a count of ten or more. The chain uses TRBV25-1 and TRBJ1-1; 7 positions match TRBD1. Per the germline V gene, CDR1 is MGHDK and CDR2 is SYGVNS. Trimming at V came to 5 bases and at J to 11 bases, leaving 11 bases not matched to a gene. The CDR3 is 13 residues long. In DNA, the CDR3 is TGTGCCAGCAGTTTGTCGCAGGGGGGTGTTGCTTTCTTT. This sequence encodes CASSLSQGGVAFF.